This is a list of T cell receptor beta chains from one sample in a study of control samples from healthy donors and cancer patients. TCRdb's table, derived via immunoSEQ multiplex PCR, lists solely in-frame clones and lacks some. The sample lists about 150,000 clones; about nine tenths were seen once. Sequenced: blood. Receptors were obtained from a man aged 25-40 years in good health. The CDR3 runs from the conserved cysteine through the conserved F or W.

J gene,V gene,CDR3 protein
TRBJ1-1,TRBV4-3,CASSQDMRVTEAFF
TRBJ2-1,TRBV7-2,CASHRDTLWNEQFF
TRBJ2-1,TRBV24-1,CATSDYGTTFREQFF
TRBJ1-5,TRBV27,CASSTKGGSSNQPQHF
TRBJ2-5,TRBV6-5,CASSRDRGQETQYF
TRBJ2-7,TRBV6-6,CASSLTLGSGEQYF
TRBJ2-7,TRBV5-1,CASRNKGQEDF
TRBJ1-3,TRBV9,CASSVAPGPGHVTIYF
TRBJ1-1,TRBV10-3,CAISESATVNTEAFF
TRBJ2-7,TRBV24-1,CATSDLRDARQYF
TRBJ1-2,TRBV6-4,CASSDSIDRGIFYGYTF
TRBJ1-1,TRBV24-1,CATSDMGNTEAFF
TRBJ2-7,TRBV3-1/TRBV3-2,CASSQKGQGLTYEQYF
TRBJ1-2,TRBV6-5,CASSYRRQGAYGYTF
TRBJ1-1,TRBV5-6,CASSQGTTEAFF
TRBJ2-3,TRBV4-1,CASSQDRTSGGVDTQYF
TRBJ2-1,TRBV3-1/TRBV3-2,CASSQGEREQFF
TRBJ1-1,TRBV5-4,CATQTGDDTEAFF
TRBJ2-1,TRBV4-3,CASSQDSLGLAGGDAYNEQFF